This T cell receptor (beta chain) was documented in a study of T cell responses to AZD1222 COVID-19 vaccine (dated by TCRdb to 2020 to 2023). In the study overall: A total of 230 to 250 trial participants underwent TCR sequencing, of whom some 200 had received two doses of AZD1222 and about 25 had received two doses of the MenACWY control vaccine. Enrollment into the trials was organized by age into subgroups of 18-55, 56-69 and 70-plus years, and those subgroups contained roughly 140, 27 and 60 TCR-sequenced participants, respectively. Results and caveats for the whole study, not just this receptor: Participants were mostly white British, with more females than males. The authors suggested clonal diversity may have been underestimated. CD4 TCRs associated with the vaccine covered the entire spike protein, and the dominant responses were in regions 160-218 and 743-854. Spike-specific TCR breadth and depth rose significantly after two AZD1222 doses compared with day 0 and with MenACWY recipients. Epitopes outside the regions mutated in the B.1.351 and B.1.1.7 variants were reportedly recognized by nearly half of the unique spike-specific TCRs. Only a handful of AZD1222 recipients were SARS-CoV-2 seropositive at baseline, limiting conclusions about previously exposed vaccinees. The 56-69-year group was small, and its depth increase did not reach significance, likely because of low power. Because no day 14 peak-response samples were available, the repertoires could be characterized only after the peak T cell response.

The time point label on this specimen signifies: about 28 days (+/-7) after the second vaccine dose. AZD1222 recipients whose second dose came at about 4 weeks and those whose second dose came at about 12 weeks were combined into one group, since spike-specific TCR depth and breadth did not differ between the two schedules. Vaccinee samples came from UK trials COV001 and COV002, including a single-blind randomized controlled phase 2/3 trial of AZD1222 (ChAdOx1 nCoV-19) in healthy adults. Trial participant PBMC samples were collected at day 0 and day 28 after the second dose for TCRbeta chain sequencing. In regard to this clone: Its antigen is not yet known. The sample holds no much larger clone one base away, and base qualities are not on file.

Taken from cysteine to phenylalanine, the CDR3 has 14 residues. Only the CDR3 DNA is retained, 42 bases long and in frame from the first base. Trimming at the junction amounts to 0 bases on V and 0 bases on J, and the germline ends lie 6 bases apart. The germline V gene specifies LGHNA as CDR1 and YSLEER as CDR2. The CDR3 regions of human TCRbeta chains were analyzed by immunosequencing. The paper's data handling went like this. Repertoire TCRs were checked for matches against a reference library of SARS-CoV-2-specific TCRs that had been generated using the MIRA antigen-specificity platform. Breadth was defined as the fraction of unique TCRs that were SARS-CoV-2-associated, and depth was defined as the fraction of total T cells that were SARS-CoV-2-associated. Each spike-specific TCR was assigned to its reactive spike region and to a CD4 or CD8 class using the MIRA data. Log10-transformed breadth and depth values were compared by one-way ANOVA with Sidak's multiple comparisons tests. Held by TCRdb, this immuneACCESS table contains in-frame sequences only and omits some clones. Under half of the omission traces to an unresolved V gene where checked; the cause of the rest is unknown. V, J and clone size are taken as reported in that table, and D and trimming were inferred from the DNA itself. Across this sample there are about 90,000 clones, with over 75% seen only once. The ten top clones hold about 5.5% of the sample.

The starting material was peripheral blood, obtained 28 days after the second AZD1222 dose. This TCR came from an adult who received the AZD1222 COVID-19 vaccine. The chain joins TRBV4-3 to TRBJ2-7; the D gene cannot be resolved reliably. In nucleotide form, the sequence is TGCGCCAGCAGCCAAGACAGGTTCTCCTACGAGCAGTACTTC. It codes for CASSQDRFSYEQYF.